This is a list of T cell receptor beta chains from one sample in a study of blood T cell repertoires in COVID-19. TCRdb keeps only in-frame clones here, not all; method: immunoSEQ multiplex PCR. The sample comprises some 150,000 clones, 84% of which are singletons, and around 7.6% rests with the top ten. Sequences were obtained from peripheral blood. Receptor source: a man aged 40-55 years who had recovered from COVID-19. The CDR3 runs from the conserved cysteine through the conserved F or W. The D gene is left open where the match is weak. Clone size is given for some rows only: seen once, a few or many times, or a class if the clone is expanded.

TRBV2	NA	TRBJ1-3	once	14	TGTGCCAGCAGTGAAGACGGACAGGGAAACACCATATATTTT	CASSEDGQGNTIYF
TRBV19	TRBD1	TRBJ1-4	NA	18	TGTGCCAGTACCCGCCGTCCCGGGACAGGAGTGATTAATGAAAAACTGTTTTTT	CASTRRPGTGVINEKLFF
TRBV5-4	NA	TRBJ1-4	NA	15	TGTGCCAGCAGCCCCCCGGGGGGCTCGAGTGAAAAACTGTTTTTT	CASSPPGGSSEKLFF
TRBV19	NA	TRBJ2-1	NA	13	TGTGCCAGTAGGGACCAGGGAGGTGGTGAGCAGTTCTTC	CASRDQGGGEQFF
TRBV30	NA	TRBJ1-1	NA	12	TGTGCCTGGAGTCCGAGTAACACTAAAGCTTTCTTT	CAWSPSNTKAFF
TRBV4-1	TRBD2	TRBJ2-3	NA	18	TGCGCCAGCAGCCAAGATGAATTAACTAGCGGGCAGGGTGATACGCAGTATTTT	CASSQDELTSGQGDTQYF
TRBV5-5	NA	TRBJ1-5	NA	16	TGTGCCAGCAGCTCCGGTTTGGTAAATAGCAATCAGCCCCAGCATTTT	CASSSGLVNSNQPQHF
TRBV6-2/TRBV6-3	TRBD1	TRBJ1-6	NA	15	TGTGCCAGCAGCCATGAACAGGGACAGAATTCACCCCTCCACTTT	CASSHEQGQNSPLHF
TRBV6-5	TRBD1	TRBJ1-6	NA	16	TGTGCCAGCAGTTACCCTCGGCAGGGGGCGGATTCACCCCTCCACTTT	CASSYPRQGADSPLHF
TRBV5-1	NA	TRBJ1-1	few	14	TGCGCCAGCAGCTCCGGGACAACTAACACTGAAGCTTTCTTT	CASSSGTTNTEAFF
TRBV7-9	NA	TRBJ2-1	few	12	TGTGCCAGCAGCTTATGGGGGGATGAGCAGTTCTTC	CASSLWGDEQFF
TRBV7-7	TRBD2	TRBJ2-1	NA	16	TGTGCTAGCAGCCCTAGGTGGGGAGCGGGGGAAGGTGAGCAGTTCTTC	CASSPRWGAGEGEQFF
TRBV6-5	TRBD1	TRBJ2-4	once	13	TGTGCCAGCTGGACAGGGGCCCAAAACATTCAGTACTTC	CASWTGAQNIQYF
TRBV2	NA	TRBJ2-6	NA	15	TGTGCCAGCAGTGTCCAGTTATCTGGGGCCAACGTCCTGACTTTC	CASSVQLSGANVLTF
TRBV11-2	TRBD2	TRBJ2-1	NA	15	TGTGCCAGCAGCCAGGGACTAGCGGGGGAAGATGAGCAGTTCTTC	CASSQGLAGEDEQFF
TRBV18	TRBD1	TRBJ2-2	NA	16	TGTGCCAGCTCACCCGGACAGGGCGTCTACACCGGGGAGCTGTTTTTT	CASSPGQGVYTGELFF
TRBV5-6	TRBD1	TRBJ2-1	NA	14	TGTGCCAGCAGCTATGGGACAGAGAACAATGAGCAGTTCTTC	CASSYGTENNEQFF
TRBV5-1	TRBD2	TRBJ2-5	NA	17	TGCGCCAGCAGCTTGGGAGCGGCAGCGGGAAACCAAGAGACCCAGTACTTC	CASSLGAAAGNQETQYF
TRBV4-1	TRBD2	TRBJ2-1	NA	17	TGCGCCAGCAGCCAAGAAGCGGGGGGGACCTCCTACAATGAGCAGTTCTTC	CASSQEAGGTSYNEQFF
TRBV5-1	NA	TRBJ1-1	NA	16	TGCGCCAGCAGCCCCGGGCAGGGAGGAGTATTGACTGAAGCTTTCTTT	CASSPGQGGVLTEAFF
TRBV5-1	NA	TRBJ1-2	NA	13	TGCGCCAGCAGCCCAGGGGACAACTATGGCTACACCTTC	CASSPGDNYGYTF
TRBV5-4	NA	TRBJ1-3	NA	17	TGTGCCAGCAGCTTGAGTCGGGACACCCCCTCTGGAAACACCATATATTTT	CASSLSRDTPSGNTIYF
TRBV19	TRBD2	TRBJ2-2	NA	14	TGTGCCAGTAGAGTCCTAGCGGGAGGCGGGGAGCTGTTTTTT	CASRVLAGGGELFF
TRBV11-3	TRBD1	TRBJ1-6	NA	14	TGTGCCAGCAGCCCAGGACAGGTTAATTCACCCCTCCACTTT	CASSPGQVNSPLHF
TRBV27	NA	TRBJ2-5	NA	14	TGTGCCAGCAGTCCTGGAGCCCTACGGGAGACCCAGTACTTC	CASSPGALRETQYF
TRBV30	TRBD1	TRBJ1-1	NA	14	TGTGCCTGGAGCGCGACAGGGGTGAACACTGAAGCTTTCTTT	CAWSATGVNTEAFF
TRBV7-8	NA	TRBJ1-6	once	13	TGTGCCAGCAGCTTAGCATCGAATTCACCCCTCCACTTT	CASSLASNSPLHF
TRBV3-1/TRBV3-2	NA	TRBJ2-2	NA	13	TGTGCCAGCAGCCACCGACAGGCCGGGGAGCTGTTTTTT	CASSHRQAGELFF
TRBV28	TRBD1	TRBJ2-7	NA	19	TGTGCCAGCAGTTCCCTGTGGCGGTCTAGGGACAGACCCTCCTACGAGCAGTACTTC	CASSSLWRSRDRPSYEQYF
TRBV7-2	TRBD1	TRBJ1-6	NA	13	TGTGCCAGCAGCTTAAACAGGGGTTCACCCCTCCACTTT	CASSLNRGSPLHF
TRBV5-8	NA	TRBJ2-7	NA	12	TGTGCCAGCAGCTTTCTAATCTACGAGCAGTACTTC	CASSFLIYEQYF
TRBV15	NA	TRBJ2-3	NA	15	TGTGCCACCAGCAGAGATCTGGCAGGAACAGATACGCAGTATTTT	CATSRDLAGTDTQYF
TRBV10-3	NA	TRBJ1-3	NA	14	TGTGCCATCAGTGGAAGGGGAACTGGAAACACCATATATTTT	CAISGRGTGNTIYF
TRBV28	TRBD2	TRBJ2-1	NA	16	TGTGCCAGCCAACGAACGAGGACTAGCGGGAGGAGGGAGCAGTTCTTC	CASQRTRTSGRREQFF
TRBV6-2/TRBV6-3	TRBD2	TRBJ2-1	NA	16	TGTGCCAGCAGCCCTCCGGGACTAGCGGGGAACAATGAGCAGTTCTTC	CASSPPGLAGNNEQFF
TRBV4-3	NA	TRBJ1-6	few	12	TGCGCCAGCAGCCAAGAGGGCTCACCCCTCCACTTT	CASSQEGSPLHF
TRBV7-2	NA	TRBJ2-2	once	12	TGTGCCAGCAGCCCAGTTACCGGGGAGCTGTTTTTT	CASSPVTGELFF
TRBV29-1	NA	TRBJ2-7	once	13	TGCAGCGGAATAGACGGACTCTCCTACGAGCAGTACTTC	CSGIDGLSYEQYF
TRBV30	NA	TRBJ1-2	once	11	TGTGCCTGGAGTGCGGGGGGTGGCTACACCTTC	CAWSAGGGYTF
TRBV9	NA	TRBJ1-6	NA	13	TGTGCCAGCAGCACTAACAGGGATTCACCCCTCCACTTT	CASSTNRDSPLHF
TRBV5-1	TRBD1	TRBJ1-1	NA	18	TGCGCCAGCAGCCCCTGGACCGGGACAGGGGGCTACGGGGCTGAAGCTTTCTTT	CASSPWTGTGGYGAEAFF
TRBV19	NA	TRBJ1-1	NA	14	TGTGCCAGTAGGGGCACAGGGTCAAACACTGAAGCTTTCTTT	CASRGTGSNTEAFF
TRBV11-2	TRBD2	TRBJ2-3	NA	17	TGTGCCAGCAGCCCCGGGACTAGCGGGATCGGGGCAGATACGCAGTATTTT	CASSPGTSGIGADTQYF
TRBV4-3	TRBD1	TRBJ1-3	NA	14	TGCGCCAGCAGCCGACGACAGGGAGGAAACACCATATATTTT	CASSRRQGGNTIYF